The 15 T cell receptor beta chains below come from one sample, sequenced in a study of response to subunit inactivated influenza vaccine. TCRdb reprocessed the RT-PCR reads with MiXCR, giving one entry per CDR3 protein. Of under 850,000 distinct CDR3 sequences detected, about 18% appear once; the ten largest clones hold under 13%. The sequenced sample was PBMCs from blood, obtained roughly 5 days after vaccination. The receptor source for this set is a man over 45 who received an inactivated influenza vaccine.

Remarks on this clonotype: A single base separates this from a much larger clone, so it may be a read error. The chain joins TRBV6-2 or TRBV6-3 to TRBJ1-5; D is perhaps TRBD2 (5 bases). The J call may be incorrect, as the DNA end agrees better with TRBJ2-3. Per the germline V gene, CDR1 is MNHEY and CDR2 is SVGEGT. The CDR3 contains 14 residues. As DNA, the CDR3 is TGTGCCAGCAGTTACGGCTTGGAGGATCAGCCCCAGTATTTT. This encodes CASSYGLEDQPQYF.

This chain joins TRBV5-6 and TRBJ2-2, with TRBD2 as a possible D gene (7 bases). The CDR3 contains 15 residues. Germline values: CDR1 SGHDT, CDR2 YYEEEE. V gave up 3 bases and J gave up 5 bases, with 14 bases separating them. CDR3 coding DNA: TGTGCCAGCAGCTCCCCCGGGGGGCTTACCGGGGAGCTGTTTTTT. It encodes CASSSPGGLTGELFF.

The rearrangement links TRBV20-1 to TRBJ1-2, with 10 positions matching TRBD1. Looked up from germline, CDR1 is DFQATT and CDR2 is SNEGSKA (reference sequence). The V segment lost 5 bases and the J segment 6 bases; nucleotides outside the gene matches: 6. The CDR3 consists of 13 residues. The CDR3 is CSARDRGRNGYTF. Here the CDR3 DNA reads TGCAGTGCTCGTGACAGGGGGCGTAATGGCTACACCTTC.

The V and J genes are TRBV3-1 and TRBJ2-7, with a tentative D call TRBD1 (6 bases). Per germline, CDR1 LGHDT and CDR2 YNNKEL (reference sequence). The CDR3 extends over 14 amino acids. Between the trimmed V and J ends, which lost 6 bases and 2 bases, there was a span of 14 bases. CDR3 sequence (DNA): TGTGCCAGCAGTTCGTCCGGGACACCCTACGAGCAGTACTTC. Its protein is CASSSSGTPYEQYF.

This clonotype was seen only a few times. The rearrangement joins TRBV4-2 to TRBJ2-2; D perhaps matches TRBD1 (5 bases). Trimming left V 6 bases short and J 1 base short, with 6 bases between. The CDR3 is 13 amino acids. Per the germline V gene, CDR1 is LGHNA and CDR2 is YNFKEQ. The CDR3 DNA follows: TGTGCCAGCAGACAGGAGAACACCGGGGAGCTGTTTTTT. As protein: CASRQENTGELFF.

The chain uses TRBV20-1 and TRBJ1-1, with D unclear. CDR3 size: 14 residues. V lost 0 bases to trimming and J lost 1 base, with 9 bases between them. Germline CDR1 is DFQATT and CDR2 is SNEGSKA (reference sequence). The CDR3 DNA is TGCAGTGCTAGAGATCCCCGACAGAACACTGAAGCTTTCTTT. Translating gives CSARDPRQNTEAFF.

The chain recombines TRBV12-3 or TRBV12-4 with TRBJ1-6, with D unclear. Trimming cost V 3 bases and J 13 bases, with 10 bases left between them. The CDR3 covers 12 residues. The CDR3 loop reads CASSLGYPPLHF. For the CDR3, the DNA is TGTGCCAGCAGTTTGGGTTACCCTCCCCTCCACTTT.

The chain combines TRBV5-1 with TRBJ1-1; possible D gene TRBD1, 6 bases. In germline, CDR1 is SGHRS, CDR2 YFSETQ. V was shortened by 0 bases and J by 0 bases, with 9 bases between the two germline ends. CDR3 size: 15 residues. This CDR3 reads CASSLGTEMNTEAFF. The DNA of the CDR3 is TGCGCCAGCAGCTTGGGGACAGAGATGAACACTGAAGCTTTCTTT.

V usage is TRBV23-1 and J usage is TRBJ2-3; TRBD2 might be the D (6 bases). TRBV23-1 is known as an ORF, though its function is uncertain. V was trimmed by 0 bases and J by 6 bases, leaving 10 bases between them. This CDR3 is built from 14 residues. The chain's CDR3 is CASSQSPSEDTQYF. The CDR3 nucleotides are TGCGCCAGCAGTCAATCGCCTAGCGAGGATACGCAGTATTTT.

The chain links TRBV5-1 to TRBJ2-5, with 12 bases matching TRBD2. Germline V gene data show CDR1 as SGHRS and CDR2 as YFSETQ. With V trimmed by 0 bases and J by 7 bases, 7 bases remained unmatched. This CDR3 spans 16 amino acids. The CDR3 loop reads CASSLAWTSGVATQYF. The CDR3 DNA reads TGCGCCAGCAGCTTGGCGTGGACTAGCGGGGTCGCGACCCAGTACTTC.

The rearrangement joins TRBV20-1 to TRBJ2-5; no clear D. Deletions cut 3 bases from V and 4 bases from J, with 12 bases between. CDR3 length equals 13 residues. Germline lookup yields CDR1 DFQATT and CDR2 SNEGSKA (reference sequence). Here the CDR3 reads CSASVAVGETQYF. The DNA of the CDR3 is TGCAGTGCTAGTGTGGCGGTCGGAGAGACCCAGTACTTC.

The chain employs TRBV28 and TRBJ2-1, with 8 bases lining up with TRBD2. With V trimmed by 6 bases and J by 3 bases, 4 bases remained unmatched. Germline V lookup: CDR1 MDHEN, CDR2 SYDVKM. This CDR3 region has 14 residues. The CDR3 nucleotides read TGTGCCAGCAGATTAGCGGGGAACTACAATGAGCAGTTCTTC. Translation gives CASRLAGNYNEQFF.

This clonotype was seen ten or more times. The gene calls are TRBV5-1 and TRBJ2-7; TRBD2 is a possible D gene (5 bases). V lost 0 bases and J 0 bases, leaving 10 bases between the germline ends. The CDR3 covers 15 residues. Germline V lookup: CDR1 SGHRS, CDR2 YFSETQ. The CDR3 here is CASSLAGVSSYEQYF. In nucleotides, the CDR3 is TGCGCCAGCAGCTTGGCCGGGGTTTCCTCCTACGAGCAGTACTTC. Drawing the rest from reference TRBV5-1 and TRBJ2-7, the complete variable domain is KAGVTQTPRYLIKTRGQQVTLSCSPISGHRSVSWYQQTPGQGLQFLFEYFSETQRNKGNFPGRFSGRQFSNSRSEMNVSTLELGDSALYLCASSLAGVSSYEQYFGPGTRLTVT.

This chain's CDR3 is CSARKITGYNEQFF. CDR3 in DNA: TGCAGTGCTCGCAAGATCACAGGGTACAATGAGCAGTTCTTC. The rearrangement links TRBV20-1 to TRBJ2-1, with D possibly matching TRBD1 (6 bases). The CDR3 contains 14 residues. Germline V gene data show CDR1 as DFQATT and CDR2 as SNEGSKA (reference sequence). V gave up 5 bases and J gave up 4 bases, with 15 bases separating them.

This clonotype was seen only a few times. V usage is TRBV28 and J usage is TRBJ2-3, with D possibly TRBD2 on 7 matching bases. Trimming shortened V by 3 bases and J by 4 bases, and 20 bases separated the two germline ends. The CDR3 is 17 residues long. From germline, CDR1 is MDHEN and CDR2 SYDVKM. The CDR3 nucleotides read TGTGCCAGCAGTTTGGCCGGTATGGGGGGGGGGCCAGATACGCAGTATTTT. The encoded protein is CASSLAGMGGGPDTQYF. Combining the CDR3 with reference TRBV28 and TRBJ2-3 gives the whole variable domain DVKVTQSSRYLVKRTGEKVFLECVQDMDHENMFWYRQDPGLGLRLIYFSYDVKMKEKGDIPEGYSVSREKKERFSLILESASTNQTSMYLCASSLAGMGGGPDTQYFGPGTRLTVL.